This TCR beta chain was captured in a study of somatic mutations in cytotoxic T cells in rheumatoid arthritis. Study-level results: Unknown were the antigen targets of the expanded CD8+ clones. The study found CD8+ clonality increased with age in rheumatoid arthritis patients, not healthy controls.

Study processing details: Among patient CD8+ clones larger than 1%, matches to published virus-specific TCRB sequences were rare. Libraries were prepared by immunoSEQ multiplex PCR; TCRdb keeps only in-frame clonotypes and omits some of them. V, J and clone size are those of that table, while D and trimming were read from the DNA. The sample shows 16,000 or so clones, 65% to 80% of them seen only once. As regards this clone: Its cognate antigen is unknown.

V was pared by 3 bases and J by 2 bases, with 9 bases between. The germline CDR1 and CDR2 sequences are GTSNPN and SVGIG (reference sequence). The CDR3 is 13 residues long. Sequencing used CD8+ T cells sorted from blood. The rearrangement uses TRBV30 and TRBJ2-3; D may be TRBD1 (6 bases). The origin of this receptor is an adult with rheumatoid arthritis. The chain's CDR3 is CAWSWGLTDTQYF. Here the CDR3 DNA reads TGTGCCTGGAGCTGGGGGCTCACAGATACGCAGTATTTT.